This T cell receptor (beta chain) was identified in a study of blood T cell repertoires in COVID-19. Turning to the study itself: Acute and convalescent COVID-19 samples came from the United States, Italy and Spain. In each case, the material was cDNA or gDNA derived from T cells, B-cell-depleted T cells, or PBMCs.

V was cut by 4 bases and J by 10 bases, with 28 bases left in between. The germline CDR1 and CDR2 sequences are MNHNS and SASEGT. The CDR3 is 17 residues long. In the original analysis: For nucleated cells, counts were estimated from reference gene primer amplification. Only in-frame clones appear in the TCRdb table, and some are missing; sequencing was by immunoSEQ multiplex PCR. The DNA was the basis for D and trimming; V, J and clone size are from that table. The profile shows about 160,000 clones, roughly 85% of them singletons. The rearrangement uses TRBV6-1 and TRBJ1-1; D unresolved. Specimen: peripheral blood. This TCR was sampled from a human donor with acute or convalescent COVID-19. The donor label of this sample is uncertain. CDR3: CASSVGSGGLRPRAAFF. In DNA form, the CDR3 reads TGTGCCAGCAGTGTTGGGTCGGGCGGACTACGTCCGAGAGCAGCTTTCTTT.